One and the same sample provided the 14 T cell receptor beta chains below, sequenced in a study of T cell responses to AZD1222 COVID-19 vaccine. The protocol was immunoSEQ multiplex PCR, while the TCRdb copy is restricted to in-frame clones and leaves out a portion. The sample lists roughly 42,000 clones, 88% occurring once. The sequenced sample was peripheral blood, obtained 28 days after the second dose of the MenACWY control vaccine. The origin of the receptors is an adult who received the MenACWY meningococcal vaccine as a control.

The V gene is TRBV6-5, the J gene TRBJ1-1, with a possible D match to TRBD1 (5 bases). This CDR3 is 11 amino acids long. The V end lost 7 bases, the J end lost 4 bases, and 7 bases lay between the germline ends. Looked up from germline, CDR1 is MNHEY and CDR2 is SVGAGI. The CDR3 reads CASKGTTEAFF. The CDR3 DNA is TGTGCCAGCAAGGGGACCACTGAAGCTTTCTTT.

The V and J genes are TRBV5-1 and TRBJ2-4; D may be TRBD1 (6 bases). Germline CDR1 reads SGHRS; CDR2 reads YFSETQ. This CDR3 contains 17 residues. Trimming removed 3 bases at V and 0 bases at J, with 16 bases between. The CDR3 DNA reads TGCGCCAGCAGCTCGCCCCAAAACAGGGTAGCCAAAAACATTCAGTACTTC. Translated, it gives CASSSPQNRVAKNIQYF.

The chain is built from TRBV28 and TRBJ2-3, with TRBD2 matching over 9 bases. J gave up 1 base and V 5 bases, and 4 bases lay outside the gene matches. CDR1 is MDHEN, CDR2 SYDVKM, per germline. This CDR3 region has 15 residues. CDR3: CASSLAGGGTDTQYF. Here the CDR3 DNA reads TGTGCCAGCAGTCTGGCGGGAGGGGGCACAGATACGCAGTATTTT.

V and J are TRBV7-3 and TRBJ1-1, with D tentatively TRBD1 (6 bases). In germline, CDR1 is SGHTA, CDR2 FQGTGA. The length of the CDR3 is 14 residues. V lost 5 bases to trimming and J lost 5 bases, with 15 bases between them. For the CDR3, the DNA is TGTGCCAGCAGCGAAACGCCGGGGGCTACTGAAGCTTTCTTT. The encoded protein is CASSETPGATEAFF.

This chain links TRBV11-2 with TRBJ2-1; 8 nucleotides match TRBD2. Trimming took 5 bases from V and 0 from J; bases not matched to a gene: 6. The CDR3 is made up of 16 amino acids. Germline lookup yields CDR1 SGHAT and CDR2 FQNNGV. In nucleotides, the CDR3 is TGTGCCAGCAGCCCTATAAGCGGGAGCTCCTACAATGAGCAGTTCTTC. Translation: CASSPISGSSYNEQFF.

The rearrangement links TRBV18 to TRBJ2-1; 10 positions agree with TRBD1. Germline-derived CDR1 and CDR2 are KGHSH and LQKENI. The junction had 8 bases not matched to a gene; V was cut back by 2 bases and J by 4 bases. The CDR3 loop spans 17 amino acids. The CDR3 DNA is TGTGCCAGCTCACCAGGGACAGGGGAACTCCTGTACAATGAGCAGTTCTTC. This sequence encodes CASSPGTGELLYNEQFF.

The J gene is TRBJ2-2, the V gene TRBV9, with TRBD2 as a possible D gene (6 bases). This CDR3 comprises 14 residues. V shed 0 bases and J shed 4 bases, with 7 bases lying between them. Germline V gives CDR1 SGDLS, CDR2 YYNGEE. The CDR3 sequence is CASSVGRVTGELFF. In DNA, the CDR3 is TGTGCCAGCAGCGTAGGGAGGGTCACCGGGGAGCTGTTTTTT.

This chain links TRBV19 with TRBJ2-3, with 7 bases aligning to TRBD2. The CDR3 is 14 residues long. After removal of 6 bases from V and 5 bases from J, the junction contained 8 bases not matched to a gene. Germline V gene sequence: CDR1 LNHDA, CDR2 SQIVND (reference sequence). CDR3 nucleotides: TGTGCCAGTAGACCCAGCGGGGTTAAAGATACGCAGTATTTT. This codes for CASRPSGVKDTQYF.

J is TRBJ1-4 and V is TRBV21-1. TRBV21-1 is given as a pseudogene. This CDR3 has 16 amino acids. CDR3 sequence reads: CASSNQEYPSNEKLFF. The CDR3 nucleotides read TGTGCCAGCAGCAATCAGGAGTATCCTTCTAATGAAAAACTGTTTTTT.

This sequence joins TRBV6-5 and TRBJ2-6; D is uncertain. CDR1 and CDR2 (germline): MNHEY, SVGAGI. This CDR3 is built from 16 residues. The germline V and J ends were trimmed by 0 bases and 0 bases, with 6 bases remaining between them. CDR3 DNA: TGTGCCAGCAGTTACTCCGAAGCCTCTGGGGCCAACGTCCTGACTTTC. Amino acid sequence: CASSYSEASGANVLTF.

V is TRBV29-1 and J is TRBJ2-1, with 8 nucleotides matching TRBD1. The CDR3 runs to 11 residues. V was pared by 4 bases and J by 13 bases, with 6 bases of the junction left unmatched. Germline V gene data show CDR1 as SQVTM and CDR2 as ANQGSEA. The CDR3 sequence: CSVGTGTIQFF. CDR3 bases: TGCAGCGTTGGGACAGGGACGATTCAGTTCTTC.

The chain combines TRBV23-1 with TRBJ2-2; D not resolved. TRBV23-1 is treated as an ORF (open reading frame) with a function not yet certain. The V and J ends lost 1 base and 3 bases respectively, with 15 bases between them. The CDR3 loop spans 17 amino acids. In DNA form, the CDR3 reads TGCGCCAGCAGTCAATTGGCTGAAGGAAGGCACACCGGGGAGCTGTTTTTT. Translated, it gives CASSQLAEGRHTGELFF.

This clone was seen a single time. V and J are TRBV15 and TRBJ2-1; a weak D match, TRBD2 (5 bases). Germline V CDR1 and CDR2: LNHNV, YYDKDF (reference sequence). The CDR3 length is 15 residues. V was cut by 0 bases and J by 5 bases, with 11 bases left in between. The CDR3 nucleotides read TGTGCCACCAGCAGAGATGAGGGAAACCACAATGAGCAGTTCTTC. Encoded protein: CATSRDEGNHNEQFF.

This chain connects TRBV5-4 to TRBJ2-5, with D unclear. The CDR3 sequence is 13 residues long. Germline CDR1 reads SGHNT; CDR2 reads YYREEE (reference sequence). V gave up 7 bases and J gave up 5 bases, with 15 bases separating them. The CDR3 protein is CASQFRFQETQYF. As DNA, the CDR3 is TGTGCCAGCCAATTTAGGTTCCAGGAGACCCAGTACTTC. The full variable domain, completed using reference TRBV5-4 and TRBJ2-5, is ETGVTQSPTHLIKTRGQQVTLRCSSQSGHNTVSWYQQALGQGPQFIFQYYREEENGRGNFPPRFSGLQFPNYSSELNVNALELDDSALYLCASQFRFQETQYFGPGTRLLVL.